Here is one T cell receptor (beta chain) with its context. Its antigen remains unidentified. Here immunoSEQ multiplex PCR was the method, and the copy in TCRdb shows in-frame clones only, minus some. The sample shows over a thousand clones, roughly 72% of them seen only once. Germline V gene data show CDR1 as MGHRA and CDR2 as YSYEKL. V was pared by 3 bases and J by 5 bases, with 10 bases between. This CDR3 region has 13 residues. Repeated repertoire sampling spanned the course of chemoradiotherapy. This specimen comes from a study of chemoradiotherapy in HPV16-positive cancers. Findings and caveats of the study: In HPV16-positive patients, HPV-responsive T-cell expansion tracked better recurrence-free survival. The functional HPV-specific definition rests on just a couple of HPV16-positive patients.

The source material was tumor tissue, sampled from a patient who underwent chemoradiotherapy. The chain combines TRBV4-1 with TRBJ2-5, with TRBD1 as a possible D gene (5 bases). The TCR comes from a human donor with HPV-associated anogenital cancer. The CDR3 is CASSHQGYETQYF. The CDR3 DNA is TGCGCCAGCAGCCATCAGGGTTACGAGACCCAGTACTTC.